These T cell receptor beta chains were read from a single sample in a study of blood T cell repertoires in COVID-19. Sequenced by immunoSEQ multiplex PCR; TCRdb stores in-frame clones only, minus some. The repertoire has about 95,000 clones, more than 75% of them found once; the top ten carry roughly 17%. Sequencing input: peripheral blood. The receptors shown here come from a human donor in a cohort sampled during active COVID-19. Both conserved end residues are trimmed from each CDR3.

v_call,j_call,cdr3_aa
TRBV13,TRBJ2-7,ASSLGQSYEQY
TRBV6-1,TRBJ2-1,ASSEGLASGNEQF
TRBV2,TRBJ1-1,ASSQMNTEAF
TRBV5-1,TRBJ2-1,ATTDRPNNYNEQF
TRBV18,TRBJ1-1,ASSAVGNTEAF
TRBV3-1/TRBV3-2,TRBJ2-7,ASRSRESSYEQY
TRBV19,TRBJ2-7,ASSSRGYEQY
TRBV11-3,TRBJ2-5,ASSLRGYGETQY
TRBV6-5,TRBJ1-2,ASSYSGQGYGYT
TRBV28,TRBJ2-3,ASSGAGYDTQY
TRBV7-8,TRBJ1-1,ASSLDRVNTEAF
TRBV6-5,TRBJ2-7,ASRAVGQLDEQY
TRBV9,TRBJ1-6,RSSYNSPLH
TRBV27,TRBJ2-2,ASSLVGAALSSGELF
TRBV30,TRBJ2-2,ASSPTGGSTGELF
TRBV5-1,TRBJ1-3,ASSLEGALRGNTIY
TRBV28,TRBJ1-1,ASLPGGGRNTEAF
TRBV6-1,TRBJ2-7,ASSDPGHITYEQY
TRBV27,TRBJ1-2,ASSWAGNYGYT
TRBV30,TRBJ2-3,AWSLLAGVTDTQY
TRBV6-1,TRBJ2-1,ASSESGGGSYNEQF
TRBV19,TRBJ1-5,ASWNGGTGLQPQH
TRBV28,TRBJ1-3,ASTKLDSDSGNTIY
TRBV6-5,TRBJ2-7,ASSYLAGYEQY
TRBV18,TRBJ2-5,ASSPRSTGGETQY
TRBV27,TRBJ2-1,ASSLTGGGYNEQF
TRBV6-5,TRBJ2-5,ASSLEAQETQY
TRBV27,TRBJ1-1,ASSFRGAMNTEAF
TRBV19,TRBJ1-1,ASSIEGVAEAF
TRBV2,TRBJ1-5,ASKGEGQVGQPQH
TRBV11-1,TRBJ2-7,ASSLREYEQY
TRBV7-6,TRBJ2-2,ASSARSLNTGELF
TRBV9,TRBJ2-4,ASSVDGGGGWAKNIQY
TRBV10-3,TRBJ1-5,AISGGSGQSNQPQH
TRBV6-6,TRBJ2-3,ASSYGTISTDTQY
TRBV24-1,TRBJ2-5,ATSDPGGYEETQY
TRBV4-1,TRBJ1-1,ASSQRGGNTEAF
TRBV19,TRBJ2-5,ASSIGGGGGKQETQY
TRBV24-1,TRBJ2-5,ATSDFQETQY
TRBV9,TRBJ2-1,ASSSAAGYPLDEQF
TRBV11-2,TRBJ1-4,ASSLDRVNEKLF
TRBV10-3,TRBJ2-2,ALSGAGTSFTGELF
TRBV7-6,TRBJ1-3,ASSLAGHSGNTIY
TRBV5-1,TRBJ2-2,ASSREGNTGELF
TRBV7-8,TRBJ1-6,ASSLEPVGQGRNSPLH
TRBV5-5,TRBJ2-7,ASSFLGSSYEQY
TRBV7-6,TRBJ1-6,ASSPDSFSPLH
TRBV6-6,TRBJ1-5,ASSYGESQH
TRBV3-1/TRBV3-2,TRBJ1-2,ASGRDSLGYT
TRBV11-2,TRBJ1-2,ASSPTDSYGYT
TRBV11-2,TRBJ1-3,ASSLQWAGAGGNTIY
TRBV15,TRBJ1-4,ATSTRDRVNEKLF
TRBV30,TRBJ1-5,AWSPVGGIDQPQH